This T cell receptor beta chain was captured in a study of blood T cell repertoires in COVID-19. This clone has only a few counts. This CDR3 contains 15 residues. Per the germline V gene, CDR1 is LNHDA and CDR2 is SQIVND (reference sequence). V shed 5 bases and J 8 bases; nucleotides not matched to a gene: 7. The data were produced by immunoSEQ multiplex PCR, yet TCRdb's version contains in-frame clones alone and is incomplete. The sample includes a few hundred thousand clones, 87% seen only once; the top ten take roughly 6.3%. The sequence was collected from a woman aged 40 to 50 who had recovered from COVID-19. Sequenced sample: PBMCs or T cells enriched from blood (not recorded which). The V gene is TRBV19, the J gene TRBJ2-1; 12 bases fit TRBD2. The CDR3 loop is CASSLTSGRLDEQFF. Here the CDR3 DNA reads TGTGCCAGTAGTCTGACTAGCGGGAGATTGGATGAGCAGTTCTTC.